One TCR beta chain is described in this entry. It lacks a known antigen. It has no much larger one-base neighbor in the sample; base qualities were not kept. The CDR3 holds 15 amino acids from the cysteine to the phenylalanine. Only the CDR3 part of the read is kept: 45 bases, read in frame from the first base. V sheds 1 base and J sheds 0 bases, leaving 9 bases between their ends. CDR1 and CDR2, per the germline V gene, are SGHDN and FVKESK. The entry originates in a study of T cells after somatic rescue of genetic block (dated by TCRdb to the early 2020s). Regarding the research as a whole: What the study looked at was long-term robustness, specifically in a T-cell system that came about through somatic rescue of a genetic block in T-cell development.

To prepare the library, the immunoSEQ multiplex PCR assay was applied. TCRdb carries this immuneACCESS record with in-frame sequences only. Its versions omit some clonotypes, under half of them owing to an unresolved V gene in the studies checked, with the rest unexplained. This sample is represented by approximately 58,000 clones; roughly 96% of them were singletons. The ten largest clones add up to approximately 0.077% of the sample. The chain joins TRBV14 to TRBJ1-1; D gene: possibly TRBD1, on 5 matching bases. The source material was peripheral blood mononuclear cells (PBMCs). The source of this sequence is a child less than two years old. Here is the DNA: TGTGCCAGCAGCCAAGGGGGCGCCTTGAACACTGAAGCTTTCTTT. The encoded protein is CASSQGGALNTEAFF.